Here is one T cell receptor (beta chain) with its context. What it binds is not known. The data originate from a study of cytotoxic CD8 clonotypes in ibrutinib-treated CLL. The CDR3 is made up of 14 amino acids. Per the germline V gene, CDR1 is LNHNV and CDR2 is YYDKDF (reference sequence). Trimming shortened V by 1 base and J by 4 bases, and 10 bases separated the two germline ends. Broader study findings: Clonality, elevated at ibrutinib response, dropped back toward baseline at progression. Baseline-level clonality went beyond age-matched healthy donors and moved in step with circulating CD8+ T-cell counts. On treatment, the uncommon public clonotypes contracted or remained stable.

Clones were sequenced by immunoSEQ multiplex PCR, and TCRdb holds only the in-frame ones, with some missing. Of 65,000 to 85,000 clones listed, just over 90% are singletons. Cryopreserved PBMCs provided roughly 2 micrograms of genomic DNA for the TCR beta libraries. The input for sequencing was PBMCs, taken after 12 months of ibrutinib treatment. The genes are TRBV15 and TRBJ2-5; D perhaps matches TRBD2 (6 bases). The receptor's source is a human donor with chronic lymphocytic leukemia. The CDR3 sequence: CATSRATGRETQYF. CDR3 bases: TGTGCCACCAGCAGAGCTACCGGGAGAGAGACCCAGTACTTC.